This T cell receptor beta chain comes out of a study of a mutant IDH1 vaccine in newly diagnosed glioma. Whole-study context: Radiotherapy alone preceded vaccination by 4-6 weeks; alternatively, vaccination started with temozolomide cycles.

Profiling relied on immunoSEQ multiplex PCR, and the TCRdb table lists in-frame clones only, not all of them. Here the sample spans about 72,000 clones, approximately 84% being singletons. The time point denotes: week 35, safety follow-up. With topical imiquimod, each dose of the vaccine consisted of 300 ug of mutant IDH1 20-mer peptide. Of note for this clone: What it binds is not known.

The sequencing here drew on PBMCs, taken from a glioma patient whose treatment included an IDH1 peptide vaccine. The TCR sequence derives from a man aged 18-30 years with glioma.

For the CDR3, the DNA is TGTGCCAGCAGCCAAGAGGAAAGACTCGCCTACGAGCAGTACTTC. It yields the protein CASSQEERLAYEQYF. The chain links TRBV14 to TRBJ2-7; D gene ambiguous. The germline V and J ends were trimmed by 0 bases and 2 bases, with 11 bases remaining between them. CDR1 is SGHDN and CDR2 is FVKESK in the germline V gene. The CDR3 loop spans 15 amino acids.